The table lists the clone carrying this TCR beta chain with a few counts. Its antigen is not known. This entry comes from a study of regulatory T cells in long-lasting Graves disease. Study-wide results and caveats: TRBV28, TRBJ1-2 and TRBJ2-5 were favored in persistent disease.

V lost 4 bases and J 4 bases, leaving 10 bases between the germline ends. CDR1 is MNHEY, CDR2 SVGEGT, per germline. The CDR3 runs to 14 residues. The authors built TCR beta libraries using iRepertoire HTBI primers and Arm-PCR of CDR3 regions. TCRdb called the multiplex PCR reads again in MiXCR, with one record for every CDR3 protein. The sample shows more than 350,000 distinct CDR3 sequences, approximately 15% of them seen only once. Time point meaning: newly diagnosed GD, antithyroid drugs for less than 3 months. RNA from PBMCs was the source of the TCR library. The collection involved drawing around 8.5 milliliters of peripheral blood into EDTA tubes. The data also belong to a second study, concerning T cells in Graves' hyperthyroidism and ophthalmopathy. In that study: The primer set for the first-round RT-PCR of the TCR CDR3 was HTBI. The blood repertoire included most of the expanded thyroid clonotypes above 0.001.

This clonotype was sampled from a young woman with Graves disease. This sample comprised peripheral blood mononuclear cells (PBMCs), obtained at new diagnosis, from a patient treated with antithyroid drugs. The chain combines TRBV6-2 or TRBV6-3 with TRBJ2-2; the D gene is possibly TRBD2 (6 bases). Written as DNA, the CDR3 is TGTGCCAGCAGTTTGGGCGGGACCACCGGGGAGCTGTTTTTT. The encoded protein is CASSLGGTTGELFF.